This TCR beta chain was sequenced for a study of cytomegalovirus exposure and HLA in healthy donors. Overall study: There were fewer than 130 million unique TCR beta sequences, drawn from approximately 180 million T cells, in an earlier analysis. Study results and limitations: Certain indistinguishable V segments, among them TRBV6-2 and TRBV6-3, were excluded.

A word on this clone: Antigen: not known.

This CDR3 has 14 residues. Per the germline V gene, CDR1 is SGDLS and CDR2 is YYNGEE. V was pared by 0 bases and J by 8 bases, with 14 bases between. These donors, healthy bone marrow donors, were studied. Amplification used 60 Vbeta primers and 13 Jbeta primers. The method was immunoSEQ multiplex PCR; TCRdb's version includes in-frame clones alone and lacks a portion of them. Counted here are more than 100,000 clones, 80% occurring once; the ten biggest clones make up more than 7%. The clonotype comes from a female donor in good health and CMV-seropositive. V is TRBV9 and J is TRBJ1-2; possibly TRBD1 for D (6 bases). Sequenced input: PBMCs. The CDR3 nucleotides read TGTGCCAGCAGCGTAGAGGGGGGGGCCCCAGGCTACACCTTC. This gives the protein CASSVEGGAPGYTF.